The entry below gives a single TCR beta chain sequence along with its context. This specimen belongs to a study of blood T cell repertoires in COVID-19. Looking at the study overall: COVID-19 samples, acute and convalescent, were from the United States, Italy and Spain. PBMCs, B-cell-depleted T cells, or T cells provided the cDNA or gDNA that made up the material.

There are 14 residues in the CDR3. Germline values: CDR1 MDHEN, CDR2 SYDVKM. Germline trimming cut 2 bases from V and 2 bases from J; bases unmatched to any gene: 0. Under the authors' procedure: How many nucleated cells were present was estimated from reference gene primer amplification. Repertoires were generated with immunoSEQ multiplex PCR, while TCRdb's copy carries only in-frame clones and drops some. V, J and clone size are taken as reported in that table, and D and trimming were inferred from the DNA itself. The sample includes roughly 150,000 clones, approximately 80% of them seen just once.

The sequencing input was peripheral blood. This clonotype was obtained from an elderly woman with acute or convalescent COVID-19. The chain joins TRBV28 to TRBJ1-3; TRBD1 matches at 7 bases. CDR3 amino acids: CASSLDRAGNTIYF. The CDR3 DNA reads as TGTGCCAGCAGTTTAGACAGGGCTGGAAACACCATATATTTT.